This record covers a single TCR beta chain. Antigen unknown. From germline, CDR1 is SGHDT and CDR2 YYEEEE. J was trimmed by 0 bases and V by 4 bases; bases with no gene match: 4. This CDR3 region has 15 residues. The investigators sampled blood at baseline, at cycle 4 day 1, and at cycle 7 day 1. TCRdb keeps only in-frame clones here, not all; method: immunoSEQ multiplex PCR. The repertoire holds about 50,000 clones, with 79% as singletons. This entry belongs to a study of OX40 agonist ivuxolimab in advanced cancers. Notes on the study in general: Also present in some nonresponders was a low level of normalized T-cell clonal expansion.

The source was CD4+ or CD8+ T cells sorted from blood, collected in a trial of the OX40 agonist ivuxolimab. This chain joins TRBV5-6 and TRBJ2-1, with 7 bases that match TRBD1. The TCR sequence derives from an adult with an advanced solid tumor such as melanoma, head and neck, liver or kidney cancer. The CDR3 bases are TGTGCCAGCAGCACCAGGGGGTTCTCCTACAATGAGCAGTTCTTC. Protein sequence: CASSTRGFSYNEQFF.